This T cell receptor beta chain came from a study of graft-versus-host responses after intestinal transplantation. Study information: Among the recipients, transplants were multivisceral, liver-intestinal, or isolated intestinal. Every recipient underwent anti-thymocyte globulin induction, then tacrolimus and steroids for three to four years. Notes on the study in general: Clonal ratios of graft-versus-host to host-versus-graft in allografts were high for patients exhibiting graft-donor T cell macrochimerism. The recipient marrow held GvH clones, and some of them showed up first in ileum or blood.

A word on this clone: The antigen remains unidentified.

Germline values: CDR1 SGHRS, CDR2 YFSETQ. There are 16 residues in the CDR3. Trimming left V 0 bases short and J 0 bases short, with 9 bases between. Measured with immunoSEQ multiplex PCR; TCRdb has only the in-frame clones, and not every one. Of about 120,000 clones detected, over 85% appear once; the ten largest clones hold 0.095% to 0.15%. The rearrangement uses TRBV5-1 and TRBJ2-2, with unresolved D. This clonotype was sampled from a human donor who received an intestinal transplant. The source material was unstimulated CD4+ T cells sorted from spleen or lymph node cells, sampled before intestinal transplant. CDR3 loop: CASSLVVGTNTGELFF. CDR3 in DNA: TGCGCCAGCAGCTTGGTCGTTGGGACGAACACCGGGGAGCTGTTTTTT.